A single sample is the source of the 32 T cell receptor beta chains below, sequenced in a study of control samples from healthy donors and cancer patients. Sequenced by immunoSEQ multiplex PCR; TCRdb stores in-frame clones only, minus some. Found here are roughly 88,000 clones, around 81% of them singletons; the top ten hold roughly 18%. The sequenced sample was blood. The receptors come from a man aged 30 to 45 in good health.

V is TRBV4-2 and J is TRBJ1-2, with a weak D call TRBD1 (5 bases). Germline V gives CDR1 LGHNA, CDR2 YNFKEQ. The CDR3 is made up of 11 amino acids. V lost 6 bases to trimming and J lost 8 bases, with 10 bases between them. The CDR3 DNA is TGTGCCAGCAGTCCAGGGTGGGGCTACACCTTC. Protein sequence: CASSPGWGYTF.

The CDR3 DNA is TGTGCCAGCAGTTTATTTGGGTCGCAGCCCCAGCATTTT. Protein: CASSLFGSQPQHF. The V gene is TRBV27, the J gene TRBJ1-5; D is ambiguous. The CDR3 consists of 13 residues. Trimming cost V 1 base and J 7 bases, with 8 bases left between them. Germline assignment: CDR1 MNHEY and CDR2 SMNVEV (reference sequence).

The rearrangement uses TRBV28 and TRBJ2-7; D may be TRBD1 (6 bases). There are 14 residues in the CDR3. Deletions cut 7 bases from V and 7 bases from J, with 20 bases between. Looked up from germline, CDR1 is MDHEN and CDR2 is SYDVKM. The CDR3 nucleotides are TGTGCCAGCACCCAGGCAGGGGCGGCTAGGGAGCAGTACTTC. Its protein is CASTQAGAAREQYF. The full variable domain, its missing parts supplied by reference TRBV28 and TRBJ2-7, is DVKVTQSSRYLVKRTGEKVFLECVQDMDHENMFWYRQDPGLGLRLIYFSYDVKMKEKGDIPEGYSVSREKKERFSLILESASTNQTSMYLCASTQAGAAREQYFGPGTRLTVT.

The genes are TRBV5-1 and TRBJ1-6; D unclear. The length of the CDR3 is 15 residues. The germline CDR1 and CDR2 sequences are SGHRS and YFSETQ. V shed 0 bases and J shed 10 bases, with 14 bases lying between them. The CDR3 loop is CASSLAGTGGSPLHF. CDR3 nucleotide sequence: TGCGCCAGCAGCTTGGCTGGCACGGGTGGATCACCCCTCCACTTT.

The chain employs TRBV6-5 and TRBJ2-2, with TRBD1 identical over 7 bases. With V trimmed by 9 bases and J by 3 bases, 4 bases remained unmatched. CDR3 length: 13 amino acids. The V gene's germline CDR1 is MNHEY and CDR2 SVGAGI. The chain's CDR3 is CASRDRHTGELFF. DNA for the CDR3: TGTGCCAGTAGGGACAGACACACCGGGGAGCTGTTTTTT.

V is TRBV7-9 and J is TRBJ2-1; no clear D gene. The germline V gene has CDR1 SEHNR and CDR2 FQNEAQ (reference sequence). The CDR3 totals 14 residues. V was shortened by 2 bases and J by 3 bases, with 8 bases between the two germline ends. DNA of the CDR3: TGTGCCAGCAGCTTATTAGTCAACTACAATGAGCAGTTCTTC. Protein: CASSLLVNYNEQFF.

For the CDR3, the DNA is TGTGCTAGTGGTCCGAACCCCCACCCCACGGGGGTTAACTACGAGCAGTACTTC. Translation gives CASGPNPHPTGVNYEQYF. This rearrangement joins TRBV12-5 to TRBJ2-7, with D possibly matching TRBD2 (6 bases). This CDR3 has 18 residues. V shed 5 bases and J shed 3 bases, with 26 bases lying between them. From germline, CDR1 is LGHNT and CDR2 FRNRAP.

The chain carries TRBV2 and TRBJ1-6; D might be TRBD1 (6 bases). The V gene's germline CDR1 is SNHLY and CDR2 FYNNEI. The CDR3 has 15 residues. The V end lost 7 bases, the J end lost 9 bases, and 19 bases lay between the germline ends. The CDR3 nucleotides read TGTGCCAGCACCGTGGGCAGGGGATCAGTTTCACCCCTCCACTTT. It is translated as CASTVGRGSVSPLHF. The complete variable domain, with remaining parts taken from reference TRBV2 and TRBJ1-6, reads EPEVTQTPSHQVTQMGQEVILRCVPISNHLYFYWYRQILGQKVEFLVSFYNNEISEKSEIFDDQFSVERPDGSNFTLKIRSTKLEDSAMYFCASTVGRGSVSPLHFGNGTRLTVT.

The chain joins TRBV4-1 to TRBJ2-1; D unclear. The V end lost 2 bases, the J end lost 5 bases, and 13 bases lay between the germline ends. This CDR3 comprises 15 residues. Germline values: CDR1 MGHRA, CDR2 YSYEKL. CDR3 bases: TGCGCCAGCAGCCAAAGGACCGCCTTGGACAATGAGCAGTTCTTC. Translated, it gives CASSQRTALDNEQFF.

The chain is built from TRBV20-1 and TRBJ2-7; no definite D call. Germline CDR1 and CDR2: DFQATT and SNEGSKA (reference sequence). CDR3 size: 10 residues. The CDR3 nucleotides are TGCAGCGTACAGAACTACGAGCAGTACTTC. It encodes CSVQNYEQYF.

The J gene is TRBJ2-7, the V gene TRBV6-1; D is undetermined. The germline V and J ends were trimmed by 3 bases and 0 bases, with 6 bases remaining between them. The CDR3 totals 13 residues. Germline values: CDR1 MNHNS, CDR2 SASEGT. The CDR3 protein is CASSDTRSYEQYF. CDR3 coding DNA: TGTGCCAGCAGTGACACCCGCTCCTACGAGCAGTACTTC.

V and J are TRBV18 and TRBJ1-1; D is possibly TRBD1 (5 bases). Between the trimmed V and J ends, which lost 4 bases and 2 bases, there was a span of 14 bases. The germline gives CDR1 KGHSH, CDR2 LQKENI. The CDR3 consists of 15 residues. Here the CDR3 DNA reads TGTGCCAGCTCACTTCTGGGACGTTTAAACACTGAAGCTTTCTTT. It specifies CASSLLGRLNTEAFF.

The V and J genes are TRBV3-1 (or the pseudogene TRBV3-2) and TRBJ2-3; D is ambiguous. Germline V lookup: CDR1 LGHDT, CDR2 YNNKEL (reference sequence). V was trimmed by 3 bases and J by 1 base, leaving 5 bases between them. The CDR3 length is 13 residues. The CDR3 protein is CASSHTGTDTQYF. CDR3 nucleotide sequence: TGTGCCAGCAGCCACACAGGCACAGATACGCAGTATTTT.

The genes are TRBV7-2 and TRBJ1-2, with a weak D call TRBD1 (6 bases). The V and J ends lost 2 bases and 5 bases respectively, with 9 bases between them. This CDR3 region has 13 residues. CDR1 and CDR2 from the germline V gene are SGHTA and FQGNSA. In DNA form, the CDR3 reads TGTGCCAGCAGCTTATCGGGGGCTTATGGCTACACCTTC. Translation gives CASSLSGAYGYTF.

This clone appeared many times. The same CDR3 arises from other DNA sequences in this sample as well. The chain joins TRBV30 to TRBJ2-7, with 7 bases that match TRBD1. The CDR3 covers 12 residues. Losses at the gene ends were 5 bases for V and 2 bases for J; bases not matched to a gene: 3. Looked up from germline, CDR1 is GTSNPN and CDR2 is SVGIG (reference sequence). The CDR3 sequence is CAWSGTAYEQYF. The CDR3 region has the DNA TGTGCCTGGTCGGGGACAGCCTACGAGCAGTACTTC.

This chain uses TRBV28 with TRBJ2-7; possibly TRBD1 or TRBD2 for D (5 bases each). The germline V gene encodes CDR1 MDHEN and CDR2 SYDVKM. CDR3 length: 16 residues. Trimming removed 7 bases at V and 4 bases at J, with 23 bases between. CDR3 DNA sequence: TGTGCCAGCAACACTAAATGGGGGAAAGAACGGTACGAGCAGTACTTC. It codes for CASNTKWGKERYEQYF.

J is TRBJ2-7 and V is TRBV15; tentatively, D is TRBD1 (5 bases). The length of the CDR3 is 13 residues. The germline gives CDR1 LNHNV, CDR2 YYDKDF (reference sequence). Between the trimmed V and J ends, which lost 6 bases and 5 bases, there was a span of 14 bases. This CDR3 is CATRATGSNEQYF. CDR3 nucleotide sequence: TGTGCCACCAGGGCTACAGGTTCCAACGAGCAGTACTTC.

The rearrangement joins TRBV5-6 to TRBJ1-6; D perhaps matches TRBD1 (6 bases). Trimming took 5 bases from V and 10 from J, leaving 19 bases between them. The CDR3 runs to 15 residues. The germline gives CDR1 SGHDT, CDR2 YYEEEE. The CDR3 is CASRKLGTNSSPLHF. The CDR3 coding sequence is TGTGCCAGCAGGAAGCTCGGGACAAACTCCTCACCCCTCCACTTT.

J is TRBJ1-3 and V is TRBV19, with D perhaps TRBD1 (5 bases). Deletions cut 9 bases from V and 4 bases from J, with 16 bases between. Per germline, CDR1 LNHDA and CDR2 SQIVND (reference sequence). CDR3 size: 14 residues. The CDR3 DNA reads TGTGCCAGCGGGGGGAGAGACGCCGGAAACACCATATATTTT. This encodes CASGGRDAGNTIYF.

CDR3 residues: CASSLRERNYGYTF. Written as DNA, the CDR3 is TGCGCCAGCAGCTTGAGGGAGAGGAACTATGGCTACACCTTC. The chain has TRBV5-1 and TRBJ1-2; D not resolved. CDR1 is SGHRS and CDR2 is YFSETQ in the germline V gene. Trimming removed 1 base from V and 2 bases from J, with 9 bases in between. The CDR3 extends over 14 amino acids.

The CDR3: CASRWTGAADTQYF. The CDR3 DNA is TGTGCCAGTAGGTGGACAGGGGCGGCAGATACGCAGTATTTT. This chain joins TRBV19 and TRBJ2-3; TRBD1 matches at 9 bases. Germline loops: CDR1 LNHDA, CDR2 SQIVND (reference sequence). With 6 bases clipped from V and 4 bases from J, the junction kept 5 bases outside the gene matches. CDR3 length: 14 amino acids.

This chain connects TRBV2 to TRBJ2-2; D assignment may be TRBD1 or TRBD2 (5 bases each). From germline, CDR1 is SNHLY and CDR2 FYNNEI. V lost 7 bases to trimming and J lost 0 bases, with 12 bases between them. This CDR3 has 15 amino acids. In DNA, the CDR3 is TGTGCCAGCACCGAGGGGAACTCGAACACCGGGGAGCTGTTTTTT. This translates into CASTEGNSNTGELFF. Full variable domain (outside the CDR3, taken from reference TRBV2 and TRBJ2-2): EPEVTQTPSHQVTQMGQEVILRCVPISNHLYFYWYRQILGQKVEFLVSFYNNEISEKSEIFDDQFSVERPDGSNFTLKIRSTKLEDSAMYFCASTEGNSNTGELFFGEGSRLTVL.

This chain connects TRBV21-1 to TRBJ2-7; the D call of TRBD2 is as the table states it, not checked on the DNA. TRBV21-1 is flagged as a pseudogene. The CDR3 runs to 14 residues. CDR3: CASSKCGDSYEQYF. CDR3 sequence (DNA): TGTGCCAGCAGCAAATGCGGAGACTCCTACGAGCAGTACTTC.

The rearrangement links TRBV18 to TRBJ2-2, with a tentative D call TRBD2 (5 bases). There are 15 residues in the CDR3. Germline assignment: CDR1 KGHSH and CDR2 LQKENI. The V end lost 3 bases, the J end lost 5 bases, and 13 bases lay between the germline ends. CDR3 amino acids: CASSPVGIKTGELFF. CDR3 coding DNA: TGTGCCAGCTCACCGGTCGGGATCAAAACCGGGGAGCTGTTTTTT.

This clone has only one observation. This rearrangement joins TRBV7-9 to TRBJ2-2, with D hard to call. This CDR3 is built from 11 residues. The germline V gene encodes CDR1 SEHNR and CDR2 FQNEAQ (reference sequence). V was shortened by 5 bases and J by 5 bases, with 3 bases between the two germline ends. CDR3 DNA sequence: TGTGCCAGCAGCCGAACCGGGGAGCTGTTTTTT. This codes for CASSRTGELFF.

CDR3 in DNA: TGTGCCAGCGAGGACGGAGGTACCTACGAGCAGTACTTC. Its protein product is CASEDGGTYEQYF. V is TRBV28 and J is TRBJ2-7, with a tentative D call TRBD2 (5 bases). CDR1 and CDR2 from the germline V gene are MDHEN and SYDVKM. The CDR3 extends over 13 amino acids. Trimming cost V 8 bases and J 2 bases, with 13 bases left between them.

The chain links TRBV2 to TRBJ1-1; D is unresolved. Trimming stripped 2 bases from V and 1 base from J, with 17 bases between. Germline values: CDR1 SNHLY, CDR2 FYNNEI. This CDR3 has 17 amino acids. Here the CDR3 reads CASSERASGSKNTEAFF. CDR3 sequence (DNA): TGTGCCAGCAGTGAACGGGCGTCAGGATCTAAGAACACTGAAGCTTTCTTT. The full variable domain, completed using reference TRBV2 and TRBJ1-1, is EPEVTQTPSHQVTQMGQEVILRCVPISNHLYFYWYRQILGQKVEFLVSFYNNEISEKSEIFDDQFSVERPDGSNFTLKIRSTKLEDSAMYFCASSERASGSKNTEAFFGQGTRLTVV.

The rearrangement uses TRBV19 and TRBJ2-2; D gene ambiguous. This CDR3 contains 14 residues. The V and J ends lost 6 bases and 4 bases respectively, with 12 bases between them. Germline V gives CDR1 LNHDA, CDR2 SQIVND (reference sequence). CDR3 region: CASRPSGVTGELFF. CDR3 nucleotides: TGTGCCAGTAGACCATCAGGAGTCACCGGGGAGCTGTTTTTT.

The J gene is TRBJ1-6, the V gene TRBV18; D is perhaps TRBD1 (5 bases). CDR1 is KGHSH, CDR2 LQKENI, per germline. The germline V and J ends were trimmed by 3 bases and 5 bases, with 11 bases remaining between them. There are 15 residues in the CDR3. CDR3 amino acids: CASSPPGRNNSPLHF. CDR3 nucleotides: TGTGCCAGCTCACCGCCGGGACGGAATAATTCACCCCTCCACTTT. The variable domain in full, completed from reference TRBV18 and TRBJ1-6, reads NAGVMQNPRHLVRRRGQEARLRCSPMKGHSHVYWYRQLPEEGLKFMVYLQKENIIDESGMPKERFSAEFPKEGPSILRIQQVVRGDSAAYFCASSPPGRNNSPLHFGNGTRLTVT.

The V call is TRBV27, the J call TRBJ1-5; D possibly corresponds to TRBD1 (5 bases). The CDR3 sequence is 14 residues long. V was trimmed by 3 bases and J by 3 bases, leaving 9 bases between them. Germline CDR1 is MNHEY and CDR2 is SMNVEV (reference sequence). CDR3 in DNA: TGTGCCAGCAGTTTGGAGGGGAACAATCAGCCCCAGCATTTT. Protein sequence: CASSLEGNNQPQHF.

J is TRBJ2-5 and V is TRBV4-1; D might be TRBD1 (6 bases). This CDR3 is built from 16 residues. Per the germline V gene, CDR1 is MGHRA and CDR2 is YSYEKL. V was shortened by 0 bases and J by 0 bases, with 11 bases between the two germline ends. The CDR3 DNA sequence: TGCGCCAGCAGCCAAGATCCAGGGGTGTACCAAGAGACCCAGTACTTC. Translated, it gives CASSQDPGVYQETQYF.

The chain recombines TRBV14 with TRBJ1-6; TRBD1 matches 7 bases. V lost 4 bases to trimming and J lost 8 bases; unmatched junction nucleotides: 8. CDR3 length: 15 residues. CDR1 and CDR2 from the germline V gene are SGHDN and FVKESK. CDR3 in amino acids: CASSPSQGGHSPLHF. Written as DNA, the CDR3 is TGTGCCAGCAGCCCCTCCCAAGGGGGCCATTCACCCCTCCACTTT.